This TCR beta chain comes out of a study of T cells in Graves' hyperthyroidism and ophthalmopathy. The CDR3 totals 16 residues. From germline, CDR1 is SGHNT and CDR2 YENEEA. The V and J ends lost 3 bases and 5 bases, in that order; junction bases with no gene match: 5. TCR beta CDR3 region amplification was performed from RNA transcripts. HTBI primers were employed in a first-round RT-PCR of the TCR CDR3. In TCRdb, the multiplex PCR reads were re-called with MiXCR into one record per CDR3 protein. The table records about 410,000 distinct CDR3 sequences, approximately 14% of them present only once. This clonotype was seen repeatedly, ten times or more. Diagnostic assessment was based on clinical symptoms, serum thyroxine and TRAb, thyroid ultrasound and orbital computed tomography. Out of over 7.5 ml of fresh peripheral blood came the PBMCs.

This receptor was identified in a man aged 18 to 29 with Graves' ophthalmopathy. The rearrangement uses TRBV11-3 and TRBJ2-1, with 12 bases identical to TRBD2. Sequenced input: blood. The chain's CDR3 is CASSLGTSGGNNEQFF. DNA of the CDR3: TGTGCCAGCAGCTTGGGTACTAGCGGGGGGAACAATGAGCAGTTCTTC.